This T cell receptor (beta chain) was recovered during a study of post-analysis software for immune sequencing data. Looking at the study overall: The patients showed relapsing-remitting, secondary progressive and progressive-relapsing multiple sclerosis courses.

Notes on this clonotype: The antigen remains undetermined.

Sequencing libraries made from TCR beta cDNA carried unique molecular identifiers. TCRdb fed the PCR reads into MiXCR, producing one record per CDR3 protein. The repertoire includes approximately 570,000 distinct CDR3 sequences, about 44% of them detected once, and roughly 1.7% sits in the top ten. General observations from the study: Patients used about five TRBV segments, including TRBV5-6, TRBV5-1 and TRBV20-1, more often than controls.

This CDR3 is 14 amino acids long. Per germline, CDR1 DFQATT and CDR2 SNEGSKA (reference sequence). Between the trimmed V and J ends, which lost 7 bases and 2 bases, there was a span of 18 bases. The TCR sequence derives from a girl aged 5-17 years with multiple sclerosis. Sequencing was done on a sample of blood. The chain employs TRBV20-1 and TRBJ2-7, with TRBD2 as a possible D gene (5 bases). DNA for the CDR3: TGCAGTGTTGGCAGTAGGGCGGGCACCTACGAGCAGTACTTC. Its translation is CSVGSRAGTYEQYF.